The 28 T cell receptor beta chains below were found in one sample sequenced in a study of vaccination and CD4 T cells after COVID-19. Antigens for these TCRs are unknown. Treatment noted: roughly ten-day PBMC culture with coronavirus spike peptide pools or control peptides (ViraFEST assay). The Oncomine TCR Beta short-read assay was applied to DNA of cultured CD4+ T cells. In TCRdb, the PCR reads were re-called with MiXCR into one record per CDR3 protein. This table holds 15,000 to 20,000 distinct CDR3 sequences, about 61% found once. The sample taken for sequencing was CD4+ T cells from blood, cultured in vitro. These receptors all come from a human donor who had recovered from COVID-19.

The genes are TRBV6-2 or TRBV6-3 and TRBJ2-5, with a weak D call TRBD2 (7 bases). Germline V gives CDR1 MNHEY, CDR2 SVGEGT. The CDR3 contains 19 residues. V shed 2 bases and J shed 4 bases, with 26 bases lying between them. The CDR3 DNA reads TGTGCCAGCAGTTACCCATCTCCGAGGGGGGGGGCCCCACCAGAGACCCAGTACTTC. Translation: CASSYPSPRGGAPPETQYF.

This clonotype was recorded once. The V call is TRBV7-3, the J call TRBJ2-3, with 13 bases that match TRBD2. This CDR3 spans 21 amino acids. V was pared by 7 bases and J by 4 bases, with 23 bases of the junction left unmatched. In germline, CDR1 is SGHTA, CDR2 FQGTGA. CDR3 DNA sequence: TGTGCCAGCACAACCAGATCCCAACCTGGACTAGCGGGAGTTTGGGCAGATACGCAGTATTTT. This translates into CASTTRSQPGLAGVWADTQYF.

This clonotype was detected once. This chain joins TRBV20-1 and TRBJ2-6; 7 bases agree with TRBD2. The CDR3 runs 14 residues. Trimming at V came to 3 bases and at J to 2 bases, leaving 1 base not matched to a gene. In germline, CDR1 is DFQATT, CDR2 SNEGSKA (reference sequence). Written as DNA, the CDR3 is TGCAGTGCTAGGGGGGGGGCTGGGGCCAACGTCCTGACTTTC. Protein: CSARGGAGANVLTF.

The chain joins TRBV24-1 to TRBJ2-6; D gene ambiguous. The germline V gene has CDR1 KGHDR and CDR2 SFDVKD. The CDR3 consists of 16 residues. V lost 4 bases, J lost 1 base, and 10 bases lay in between. CDR3 DNA sequence: TGTGCCACCAGTGACCCCGGTTATTCTGGGGCCAACGTCCTGACTTTC. Its protein product is CATSDPGYSGANVLTF.

CDR3 protein: CATSDTRDRVGEQFF. CDR3 DNA: TGTGCCACCAGTGACACCCGGGACAGGGTGGGTGAGCAGTTCTTC. The chain employs TRBV24-1 and TRBJ2-1, with 9 bases that match TRBD1. Looked up from germline, CDR1 is KGHDR and CDR2 is SFDVKD. The CDR3 totals 15 residues. V shed 4 bases and J 9 bases; nucleotides not matched to a gene: 9.

This clonotype has just one count. V is TRBV20-1 and J is TRBJ1-2, with TRBD1 matching over 9 bases. The CDR3 is 14 residues long. V trimming: 6 bases; J trimming: 7 bases; junction bases outside the gene matches: 12. CDR1 is DFQATT, CDR2 SNEGSKA, per germline (reference sequence). The CDR3 sequence: CSANLNRGPSGYTF. For the CDR3, the DNA is TGCAGTGCAAACCTTAACAGGGGGCCTTCTGGCTACACCTTC.

V is TRBV6-1 and J is TRBJ1-2; D is unresolved. The CDR3 runs to 11 residues. Germline V CDR1 and CDR2: MNHNS, SASEGT. V lost 6 bases to trimming and J lost 8 bases, with 10 bases between them. CDR3 protein: CASRSLNGYTF. The CDR3 nucleotides are TGTGCCAGCAGGTCCCTAAACGGCTACACCTTC.

This clonotype was counted between two and nine times. The chain links TRBV6-5 to TRBJ1-5; 7 bases match TRBD1. V trimming: 4 bases; J trimming: 2 bases; junction bases outside the gene matches: 5. This CDR3 contains 15 residues. Germline CDR1 and CDR2: MNHEY and SVGAGI. The CDR3, as DNA: TGTGCCAGCAGTTCTTCAGGGGGTCGCAATCAGCCCCAGCATTTT. Encoded protein: CASSSSGGRNQPQHF.

The chain employs TRBV28 and TRBJ2-3; 8 bases fit TRBD2. Germline V gene lookup returns CDR1 MDHEN and CDR2 SYDVKM. V lost 6 bases, J lost 0 bases, and 5 bases stayed unmatched. This CDR3 spans 15 amino acids. This chain's CDR3 is CASRRSGASTDTQYF. The DNA of the CDR3 is TGTGCCAGCAGACGTAGCGGGGCAAGCACAGATACGCAGTATTTT.

This chain links TRBV4-1 with TRBJ1-5; D call uncertain. With 1 base removed from V and 6 bases from J, the gap between germline ends came to 16 bases. Germline lookup yields CDR1 MGHRA and CDR2 YSYEKL. This CDR3 has 16 amino acids. Here the CDR3 DNA reads TGCGCCAGCAGCCAAGGTCTACTATCCCCCGGTCAGCCCCAGCATTTT. Its protein product is CASSQGLLSPGQPQHF.

The gene calls are TRBV27 and TRBJ2-5, with D unclear. The CDR3 length is 15 residues. Germline values: CDR1 MNHEY, CDR2 SMNVEV (reference sequence). Trimming removed 2 bases from V and 0 bases from J, with 10 bases in between. Here the CDR3 DNA reads TGTGCCAGCAGTTTAGTAAGCACTTACCAAGAGACCCAGTACTTC. Translation gives CASSLVSTYQETQYF.

CDR3 residues: CASSLFGGRGTDTQYF. The CDR3 region has the DNA TGTGCCAGCAGTTTATTCGGGGGTCGAGGGACAGATACGCAGTATTTT. The chain joins TRBV28 to TRBJ2-3; the D gene is possibly TRBD2 (6 bases). V lost 1 base and J lost 3, with 14 bases in between. CDR3 length: 16 residues. Germline CDR1 reads MDHEN; CDR2 reads SYDVKM.

The chain joins TRBV7-2 to TRBJ2-1, with 11 bases fitting TRBD2. The germline CDR1 and CDR2 sequences are SGHTA and FQGNSA. CDR3 size: 16 residues. V was pared by 4 bases and J by 2 bases, with 4 bases of the junction left unmatched. The CDR3: CASSSPGLAAYNEQFF. CDR3 bases: TGTGCCAGCAGCTCTCCGGGACTAGCGGCCTACAATGAGCAGTTCTTC.

This clonotype has more than one count but fewer than ten. The chain recombines TRBV6-5 with TRBJ1-2, with D possibly being TRBD1 (6 bases). The CDR3 loop spans 14 amino acids. Germline assignment: CDR1 MNHEY and CDR2 SVGAGI. V was pared by 2 bases and J by 9 bases, with 16 bases between. CDR3 sequence reads: CASSYDRWKSSYTF. Here the CDR3 DNA reads TGTGCCAGCAGTTACGACAGGTGGAAATCGAGCTACACCTTC.

This clonotype was detected a few times. CDR3 region: CASSPMRQGRSNQPQHF. The CDR3 DNA is TGTGCCAGCAGTCCAATGCGCCAAGGACGGAGCAATCAGCCCCAGCATTTT. The gene calls are TRBV27 and TRBJ1-5; D gene ambiguous. The CDR3 sequence is 17 residues long. Looked up from germline, CDR1 is MNHEY and CDR2 is SMNVEV (reference sequence). V dropped 5 bases and J dropped 1 base, with 18 bases sitting between them.

This clonotype was seen only once. The chain carries TRBV30 and TRBJ2-3, with 12 bases lining up with TRBD1. This CDR3 is 15 amino acids long. Trimming cost V 3 bases and J 6 bases; bases outside gene matches: 7. Germline V gene lookup returns CDR1 GTSNPN and CDR2 SVGIG (reference sequence). CDR3 coding DNA: TGTGCCTGGAGCCCGGGACAGGGGGCGTCGGATACGCAGTATTTT. Translated, it gives CAWSPGQGASDTQYF. Variable domain in full (rest from reference TRBV30 and TRBJ2-3): SQTIHQWPATLVQPVGSPLSLECTVEGTSNPNLYWYRQAAGRGLQLLFYSVGIGQISSEVPQNLSASRPQDRQFILSSKKLLLSDSGFYLCAWSPGQGASDTQYFGPGTRLTVL.

This chain connects TRBV20-1 to TRBJ1-2; D is unresolved. CDR1 and CDR2 (germline): DFQATT, SNEGSKA (reference sequence). This CDR3 contains 13 residues. Trimming cost V 4 bases and J 5 bases, with 14 bases left between them. The DNA of the CDR3 is TGCAGTGCTATCCCCCGCGGGCTGTATGGCTACACCTTC. It translates to CSAIPRGLYGYTF.

The V call is TRBV7-2, the J call TRBJ2-3, with D uncertain. CDR1 and CDR2 (germline): SGHTA, FQGNSA. CDR3 length equals 14 residues. With 4 bases removed from V and 5 bases from J, the gap between germline ends came to 13 bases. The CDR3 DNA is TGTGCCAGCAGCTCCCTGGGAATGGGAGATACGCAGTATTTT. This translates into CASSSLGMGDTQYF.

This clonotype was seen just once. This rearrangement joins TRBV6-1 to TRBJ2-2; a possible D gene is TRBD2 (6 bases). Germline V lookup: CDR1 MNHNS, CDR2 SASEGT. The CDR3 length is 17 residues. Trimming cost V 7 bases and J 4 bases, with 22 bases left between them. The CDR3: CASIRSAPGGPTGELFF. Here the CDR3 DNA reads TGTGCCAGCATAAGGTCCGCTCCCGGGGGTCCCACCGGGGAGCTGTTTTTT.

The table lists this clonotype with a few counts. The gene calls are TRBV11-1 and TRBJ2-4, with TRBD1 matching 10 bases. Germline-derived CDR1 and CDR2 are SGHAT and FQDESV (reference sequence). V gave up 5 bases and J gave up 1 base; unmatched junction bases: 8. The CDR3 runs 17 residues. The DNA for the CDR3 is TGTGCCAGCAGCCCGGAAGGACAGGGGGGGGCCAAAAACATTCAGTACTTC. This sequence encodes CASSPEGQGGAKNIQYF.

The V and J genes are TRBV2 and TRBJ1-3; D is ambiguous. Trimming shortened V by 3 bases and J by 0 bases, and 9 bases separated the two germline ends. Germline V gene lookup returns CDR1 SNHLY and CDR2 FYNNEI. The length of the CDR3 is 15 residues. In DNA form, the CDR3 reads TGTGCCAGCAGTGATGGCGTAGTCTCTGGAAACACCATATATTTT. It is translated as CASSDGVVSGNTIYF.

There are a few counts of this clonotype. V gene TRBV20-1 combines with J gene TRBJ1-6, with a weak D call TRBD1 (6 bases). The length of the CDR3 is 16 residues. The V gene's germline CDR1 is DFQATT and CDR2 SNEGSKA (reference sequence). V was cut by 2 bases and J by 7 bases, with 18 bases left in between. The CDR3 protein is CSARPPSGVNNSPLHF. The CDR3 DNA is TGCAGTGCTAGACCTCCGTCAGGGGTAAACAATTCACCCCTCCACTTT.

The table lists this clonotype with a count of one. The V call is TRBV20-1, the J call TRBJ1-5, with TRBD1 identical over 9 bases. V gave up 5 bases and J gave up 3 bases; unmatched junction bases: 5. This CDR3 is built from 14 residues. Per the germline V gene, CDR1 is DFQATT and CDR2 is SNEGSKA (reference sequence). The CDR3 nucleotides read TGCAGTGCTCGGGGGGACAGGGTCAATCAGCCCCAGCATTTT. It translates to CSARGDRVNQPQHF.

The sample holds one count of this clonotype. The chain is built from TRBV23-1 and TRBJ1-5; perhaps TRBD1 as D (6 bases). TRBV23-1 is classed as an ORF, of uncertain function. The CDR3 sequence is 16 residues long. V gave up 7 bases and J gave up 6 bases, with 22 bases separating them. Here the CDR3 reads CASTPGAGEHRQPQHF. In DNA form, the CDR3 reads TGCGCCAGCACCCCAGGGGCTGGGGAACATCGTCAGCCCCAGCATTTT.

The rearrangement uses TRBV19 and TRBJ2-1, with TRBD2 matching 11 bases. This CDR3 spans 17 amino acids. V gave up 9 bases and J gave up 4 bases; unmatched junction bases: 14. Germline-derived CDR1 and CDR2 are LNHDA and SQIVND (reference sequence). This chain's CDR3 is CASQRGGGLAEYNEQFF. CDR3 DNA sequence: TGTGCCAGCCAAAGGGGAGGGGGACTAGCGGAGTACAATGAGCAGTTCTTC. The variable domain in full, with the rest retrieved from reference TRBV19 and TRBJ2-1, is DGGITQSPKYLFRKEGQNVTLSCEQNLNHDAMYWYRQDPGQGLRLIYYSQIVNDFQKGDIAEGYSVSREKKESFPLTVTSAQKNPTAFYLCASQRGGGLAEYNEQFFGPGTRLTVL.

In the case of this clonotype: A read error may produce the germline difference seen at one junction end. This chain links TRBV29-1 with TRBJ2-3; 11 positions agree with TRBD2. This CDR3 region has 14 residues. Germline CDR1 and CDR2: SQVTM and ANQGSEA. The CDR3 loop is CSVEGTSGTDTQYF. CDR3 sequence (DNA): TGCAGCGTCGAAGGGACTAGCGGAACAGATACGCAGTATTTT.

The gene calls are TRBV25-1 and TRBJ1-2; D might be TRBD1 (6 bases). CDR1 is MGHDK and CDR2 is SYGVNS in the germline V gene. The CDR3 extends over 16 amino acids. V lost 1 base to trimming and J lost 6 bases, with 18 bases between them. The CDR3 region is CASSEFTGSKLDGYTF. The CDR3 DNA reads TGTGCCAGCAGTGAATTTACAGGGAGCAAACTGGATGGCTACACCTTC.

The gene calls are TRBV7-2 and TRBJ1-3, with TRBD1 matching 7 bases. Germline trimming cut 5 bases from V and 0 bases from J; bases unmatched to any gene: 10. This CDR3 is 17 amino acids long. CDR1 and CDR2 from the germline V gene are SGHTA and FQGNSA. The CDR3 loop reads CASSPQTGKSSGNTIYF. In nucleotides, the CDR3 is TGTGCCAGCAGCCCGCAGACAGGGAAGAGCTCTGGAAACACCATATATTTT.